These T cell receptor beta chains were read from a single sample in a study of blood T cell repertoires in COVID-19. Repertoires were generated with immunoSEQ multiplex PCR, while TCRdb's copy carries only in-frame clones and drops some. The sample holds approximately 300,000 clones, 85% to 90% seen once. Input material: peripheral blood. Receptors were obtained from a woman between 35 and 50 years old with acute or convalescent COVID-19. Both conserved end residues are part of each CDR3. A D gene is named only where the DNA matches it firmly. Clone size is given for some rows only: seen once, a few or many times, or a class if the clone is expanded.

cdr3_length,d_call,clone_size,v_call,j_call,cdr3_nt,cdr3_aa
16,TRBD1,.,TRBV19,TRBJ2-1,TGTGCCAGTAGTATAGTGAGGGGGCGTGGGGACAATGAGCAGTTCTTC,CASSIVRGRGDNEQFF
14,TRBD2,.,TRBV6-5,TRBJ2-3,TGTGCCAGCAACAACGGGGGGAGCACAGATACGCAGTATTTT,CASNNGGSTDTQYF
15,.,.,TRBV24-1,TRBJ1-2,TGTGCCACCAGTGGGGAGGCGGGGAGCGCGGGTGGCTACACCTTC,CATSGEAGSAGGYTF
16,TRBD1,.,TRBV25-1,TRBJ2-2,TGTGCCAGCAGTGAATCGGGACAGGGTTACACCGGGGAGCTGTTTTTT,CASSESGQGYTGELFF
14,.,once,TRBV18,TRBJ1-5,TGTGCCAGCTCACCTTCCCTTAGCAATCAGCCCCAGCATTTT,CASSPSLSNQPQHF
12,.,.,TRBV7-9,TRBJ1-1,TGTGCCAGCAGCATCGGGGTAACTGAAGCTTTCTTT,CASSIGVTEAFF
17,TRBD1,.,TRBV9,TRBJ1-1,TGTGCCAGCAGCGCAGGACAGGGGGCGCAGATGAACACTGAAGCTTTCTTT,CASSAGQGAQMNTEAFF
15,.,.,TRBV4-1,TRBJ1-1,TGCGCCAGCAGCCAAGAAATTACTACAGGGAACGGGGCTTTCTTT,CASSQEITTGNGAFF
19,.,.,TRBV5-1,TRBJ1-1,TGCGCCAGCAGCGGGGTCCACGATCTCACAGGGAACAATAACGAAGAAGCTTTCTTT,CASSGVHDLTGNNNEEAFF
13,.,.,TRBV3-1/TRBV3-2,TRBJ1-2,TGTGCCAGCAGCCAAGAGGACAGCTATGGCTACACCTTC,CASSQEDSYGYTF
14,TRBD1,.,TRBV6-5,TRBJ1-5,TGTGCCAGCAGTCGACGACAGGGCGGACAGCCCCAGCATTTT,CASSRRQGGQPQHF
13,TRBD1,.,TRBV5-6,TRBJ1-2,TGTGCCAGCAGCTTGGGGACAGGCGACGGCTACACCTTC,CASSLGTGDGYTF
17,TRBD1,.,TRBV28,TRBJ2-3,TGTGCCAGCAGCCTGGCAGGGACAGGGGTGGGGACAGATACGCAGTATTTT,CASSLAGTGVGTDTQYF
14,.,.,TRBV27,TRBJ1-5,TGTGCCAGCAGCCTAACGGGAAGCAATCAGCCCCAGCATTTT,CASSLTGSNQPQHF
20,.,.,TRBV5-1,TRBJ2-2,TGCGCCAGCAGCTTGCATTTTGGGACAAAAATAAGGGGAAACACCGGGGAGCTGTTTTTT,CASSLHFGTKIRGNTGELFF
13,.,.,TRBV19,TRBJ1-1,TGTGCCAGTACCCTAGGGGGGAACACTGAAGCTTTCTTT,CASTLGGNTEAFF